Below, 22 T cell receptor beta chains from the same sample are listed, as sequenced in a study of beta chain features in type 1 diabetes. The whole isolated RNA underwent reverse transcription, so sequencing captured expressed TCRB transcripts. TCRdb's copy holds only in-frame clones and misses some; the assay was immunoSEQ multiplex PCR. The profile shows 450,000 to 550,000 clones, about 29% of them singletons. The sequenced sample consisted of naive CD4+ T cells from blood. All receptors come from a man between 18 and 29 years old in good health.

The CDR3 sequence: CASSQVGTGVGYTF. The DNA for the CDR3 is TGTGCCAGCAGCCAAGTCGGGACAGGGGTTGGCTACACCTTC. This rearrangement joins TRBV4-2 to TRBJ1-2; 10 bases agree with TRBD1. Germline lookup yields CDR1 LGHNA and CDR2 YNFKEQ. The ends lost 1 base at V and 7 bases at J; junction bases unmatched: 3. The CDR3 is 14 amino acids.

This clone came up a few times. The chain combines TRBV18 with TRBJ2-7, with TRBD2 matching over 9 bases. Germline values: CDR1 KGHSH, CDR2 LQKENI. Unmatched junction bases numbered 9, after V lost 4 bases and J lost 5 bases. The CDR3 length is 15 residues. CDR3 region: CASSQTSGTGHEQYF. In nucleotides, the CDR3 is TGTGCCAGCTCACAGACTAGCGGTACGGGCCACGAGCAGTACTTC. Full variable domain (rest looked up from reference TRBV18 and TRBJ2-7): NAGVMQNPRHLVRRRGQEARLRCSPMKGHSHVYWYRQLPEEGLKFMVYLQKENIIDESGMPKERFSAEFPKEGPSILRIQQVVRGDSAAYFCASSQTSGTGHEQYFGPGTRLTVT.

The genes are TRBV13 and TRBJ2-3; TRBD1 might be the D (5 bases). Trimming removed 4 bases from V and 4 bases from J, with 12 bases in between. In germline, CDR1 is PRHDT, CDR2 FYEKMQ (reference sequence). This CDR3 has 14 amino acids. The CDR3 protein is CASSSRASADTQYF. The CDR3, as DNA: TGTGCCAGCAGCTCCAGGGCAAGCGCAGATACGCAGTATTTT.

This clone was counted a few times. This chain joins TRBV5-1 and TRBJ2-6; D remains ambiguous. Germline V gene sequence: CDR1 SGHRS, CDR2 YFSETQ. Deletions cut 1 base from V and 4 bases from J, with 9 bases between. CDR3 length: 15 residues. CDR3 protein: CASSLPLTGANVLTF. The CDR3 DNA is TGCGCCAGCAGCTTGCCCCTAACCGGGGCCAACGTCCTGACTTTC. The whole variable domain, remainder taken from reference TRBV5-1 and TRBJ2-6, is KAGVTQTPRYLIKTRGQQVTLSCSPISGHRSVSWYQQTPGQGLQFLFEYFSETQRNKGNFPGRFSGRQFSNSRSEMNVSTLELGDSALYLCASSLPLTGANVLTFGAGSRLTVL.

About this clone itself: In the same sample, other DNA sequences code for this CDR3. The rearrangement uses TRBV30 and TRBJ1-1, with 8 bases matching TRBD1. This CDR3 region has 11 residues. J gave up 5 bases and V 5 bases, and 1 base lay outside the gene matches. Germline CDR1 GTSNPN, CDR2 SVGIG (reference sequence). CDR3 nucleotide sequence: TGTGCCTGGGGACAGGGAACTGAAGCTTTCTTT. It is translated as CAWGQGTEAFF.

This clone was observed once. The CDR3 sequence is CASSLELLAAEQFF. CDR3 bases: TGCGCCAGCAGCTTGGAATTACTAGCGGCAGAGCAGTTCTTC. V usage is TRBV5-1 and J usage is TRBJ2-1, with 8 bases fitting TRBD2. The germline gives CDR1 SGHRS, CDR2 YFSETQ. V shed 0 bases and J 10 bases; nucleotides not matched to a gene: 6. This CDR3 contains 14 residues.

CDR3 in DNA: TGTGCCAGCAGCGTAGCGGCCCACGGGAGTCTCGATACGCAGTATTTT. Amino acids: CASSVAAHGSLDTQYF. The chain recombines TRBV9 with TRBJ2-3, with a possible D match to TRBD2 (6 bases). The CDR3 sequence is 16 residues long. The germline gives CDR1 SGDLS, CDR2 YYNGEE. Trimming left V 0 bases short and J 6 bases short, with 17 bases between.

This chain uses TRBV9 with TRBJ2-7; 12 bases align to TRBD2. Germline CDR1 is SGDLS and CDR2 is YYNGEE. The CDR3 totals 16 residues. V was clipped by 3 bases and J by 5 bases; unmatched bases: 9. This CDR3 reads CASSERGLAGWNEQYF. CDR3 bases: TGTGCCAGCAGCGAGAGAGGACTAGCGGGATGGAACGAGCAGTACTTC.

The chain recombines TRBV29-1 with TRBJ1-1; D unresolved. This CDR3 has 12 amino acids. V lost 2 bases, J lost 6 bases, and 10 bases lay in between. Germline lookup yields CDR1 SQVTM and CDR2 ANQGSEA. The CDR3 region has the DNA TGCAGCGTTGAAATGGGCGTCGCTGAAGCTTTCTTT. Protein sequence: CSVEMGVAEAFF.

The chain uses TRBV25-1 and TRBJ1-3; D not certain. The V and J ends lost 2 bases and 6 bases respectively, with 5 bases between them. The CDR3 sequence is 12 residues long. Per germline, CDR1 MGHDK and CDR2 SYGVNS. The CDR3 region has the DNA TGTGCCAGCAGTGAAGGGGAAAACACCATATATTTT. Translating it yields CASSEGENTIYF.

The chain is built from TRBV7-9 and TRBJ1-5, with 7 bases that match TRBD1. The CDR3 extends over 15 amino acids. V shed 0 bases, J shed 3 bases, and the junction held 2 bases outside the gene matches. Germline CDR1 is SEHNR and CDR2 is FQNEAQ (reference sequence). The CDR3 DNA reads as TGTGCCAGCAGCTTAGCAGGGGGCTACAATCAGCCCCAGCATTTT. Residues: CASSLAGGYNQPQHF.

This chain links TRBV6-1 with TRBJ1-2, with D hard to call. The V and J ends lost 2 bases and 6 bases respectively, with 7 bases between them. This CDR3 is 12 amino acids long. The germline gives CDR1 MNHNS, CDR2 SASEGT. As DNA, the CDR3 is TGTGCCAGCAGTGAATCTGGGGATGGCTACACCTTC. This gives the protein CASSESGDGYTF.

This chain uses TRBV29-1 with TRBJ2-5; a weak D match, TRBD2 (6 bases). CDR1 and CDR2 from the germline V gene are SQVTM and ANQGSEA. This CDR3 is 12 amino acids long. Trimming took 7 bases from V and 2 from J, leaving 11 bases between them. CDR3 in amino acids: CSDRLGQETQYF. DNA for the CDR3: TGCAGCGACCGACTAGGTCAAGAGACCCAGTACTTC.

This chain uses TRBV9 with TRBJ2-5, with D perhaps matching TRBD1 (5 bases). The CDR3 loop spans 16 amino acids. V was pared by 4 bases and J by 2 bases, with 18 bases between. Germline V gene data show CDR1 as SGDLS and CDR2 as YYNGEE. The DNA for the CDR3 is TGTGCCAGCAGCCTAGGGGTCATAGAGAGTCAAGAGACCCAGTACTTC. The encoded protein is CASSLGVIESQETQYF.

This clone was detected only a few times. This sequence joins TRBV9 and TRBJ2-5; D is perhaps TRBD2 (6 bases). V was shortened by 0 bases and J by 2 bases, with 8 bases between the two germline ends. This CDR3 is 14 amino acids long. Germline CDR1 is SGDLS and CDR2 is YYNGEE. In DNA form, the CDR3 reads TGTGCCAGCAGCGTAGTGGGGGGACAAGAGACCCAGTACTTC. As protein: CASSVVGGQETQYF. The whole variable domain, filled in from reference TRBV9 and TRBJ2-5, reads DSGVTQTPKHLITATGQRVTLRCSPRSGDLSVYWYQQSLDQGLQFLIQYYNGEERAKGNILERFSAQQFPDLHSELNLSSLELGDSALYFCASSVVGGQETQYFGPGTRLLVL.

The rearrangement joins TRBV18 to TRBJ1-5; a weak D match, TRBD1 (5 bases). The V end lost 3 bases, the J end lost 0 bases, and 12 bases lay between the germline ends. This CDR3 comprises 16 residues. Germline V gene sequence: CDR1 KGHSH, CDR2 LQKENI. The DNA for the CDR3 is TGTGCCAGCTCACCCTTGGGGGGTCTTAGCAATCAGCCCCAGCATTTT. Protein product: CASSPLGGLSNQPQHF.

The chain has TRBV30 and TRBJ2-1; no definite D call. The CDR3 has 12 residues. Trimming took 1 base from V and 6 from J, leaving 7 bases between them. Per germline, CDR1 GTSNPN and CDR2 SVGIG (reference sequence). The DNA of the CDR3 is TGTGCCTGGAGTGGGAATAGCAATGAGCAGTTCTTC. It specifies CAWSGNSNEQFF.

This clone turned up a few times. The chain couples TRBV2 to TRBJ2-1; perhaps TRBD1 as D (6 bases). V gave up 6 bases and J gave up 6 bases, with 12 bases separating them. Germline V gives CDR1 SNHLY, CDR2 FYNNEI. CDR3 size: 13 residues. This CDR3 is CASRAEGGNEQFF. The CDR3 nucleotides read TGTGCCAGCAGAGCCGAAGGGGGCAATGAGCAGTTCTTC.

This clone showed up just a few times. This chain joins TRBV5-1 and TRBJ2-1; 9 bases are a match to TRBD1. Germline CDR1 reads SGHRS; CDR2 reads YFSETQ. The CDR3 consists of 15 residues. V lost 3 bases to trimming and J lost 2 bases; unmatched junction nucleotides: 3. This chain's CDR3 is CASSWGTGTYNEQFF. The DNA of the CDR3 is TGCGCCAGCAGCTGGGGGACAGGGACCTACAATGAGCAGTTCTTC.

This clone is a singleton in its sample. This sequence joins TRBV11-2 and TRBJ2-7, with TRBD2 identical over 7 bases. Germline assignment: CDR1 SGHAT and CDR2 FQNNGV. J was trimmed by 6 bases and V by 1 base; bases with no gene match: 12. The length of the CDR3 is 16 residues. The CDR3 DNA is TGTGCCAGCAGCTTAGGTGGGGACTATAGAATCCTCGAGCAGTACTTC. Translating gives CASSLGGDYRILEQYF.

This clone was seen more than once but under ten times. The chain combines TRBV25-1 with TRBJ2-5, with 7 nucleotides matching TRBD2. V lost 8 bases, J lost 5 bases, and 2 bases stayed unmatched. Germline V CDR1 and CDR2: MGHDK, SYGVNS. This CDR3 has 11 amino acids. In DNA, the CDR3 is TGTGCCAGCGGGGGAGGGGAGACCCAGTACTTC. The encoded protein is CASGGGETQYF.

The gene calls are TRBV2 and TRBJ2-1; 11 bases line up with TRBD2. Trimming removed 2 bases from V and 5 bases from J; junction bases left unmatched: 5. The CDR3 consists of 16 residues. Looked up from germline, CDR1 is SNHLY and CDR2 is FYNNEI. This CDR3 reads CASSESGLAGNNEQFF. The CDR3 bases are TGTGCCAGCAGTGAAAGCGGACTAGCGGGCAACAATGAGCAGTTCTTC.